The rows below give T cell receptor beta chains drawn from one sample of a study of T cell responses to AZD1222 COVID-19 vaccine. Clones were read by immunoSEQ multiplex PCR, and TCRdb kept only the in-frame ones, dropping some. The sample has about 92,000 clones; about 88% are singletons. The sequenced sample was peripheral blood, obtained on day 0 of AZD1222 vaccination. The receptors originated from an adult in good health. The CDR3 runs from the conserved cysteine through the conserved F or W. Each record gives: CDR3 protein, V gene, J gene.

cdr3_aa: CASSLANRGGLTDTQYF
v_call: TRBV7-2
j_call: TRBJ2-3

cdr3_aa: CASSLRGDEQFF
v_call: TRBV2
j_call: TRBJ2-1

cdr3_aa: CAWRSGSRGDTIYF
v_call: TRBV30
j_call: TRBJ1-3

cdr3_aa: CASSGQGTKNSPLHF
v_call: TRBV2
j_call: TRBJ1-6

cdr3_aa: CASSNRASEKLFF
v_call: TRBV2
j_call: TRBJ1-4

cdr3_aa: CASSEQDAYGYTF
v_call: TRBV6-1
j_call: TRBJ1-2

cdr3_aa: CAWSPSRRRGGYTF
v_call: TRBV30
j_call: TRBJ1-2

cdr3_aa: CASSFITRTGKSYEQYF
v_call: TRBV6-2/TRBV6-3
j_call: TRBJ2-7

cdr3_aa: CASSFDSLEQFF
v_call: TRBV5-6
j_call: TRBJ2-1

cdr3_aa: CASSLRRGAVAEQYF
v_call: TRBV11-1
j_call: TRBJ2-7

cdr3_aa: CASSYLDRDTEAFF
v_call: TRBV6-5
j_call: TRBJ1-1

cdr3_aa: CASSVGPGKGSPLHF
v_call: TRBV9
j_call: TRBJ1-6

cdr3_aa: CASNHRTSAYNEQFF
v_call: TRBV13
j_call: TRBJ2-1

cdr3_aa: CASSQVSYGYTF
v_call: TRBV25-1
j_call: TRBJ1-2

cdr3_aa: CAWSVSDYGYTF
v_call: TRBV30
j_call: TRBJ1-2

cdr3_aa: CASSKGVRRTEAFF
v_call: TRBV19
j_call: TRBJ1-1

cdr3_aa: CASSQVGQSGYYGYTF
v_call: TRBV4-3
j_call: TRBJ1-2

cdr3_aa: CASSYSRRGSGELFF
v_call: TRBV6-5
j_call: TRBJ2-2

cdr3_aa: CASSLELSGGMNEQFF
v_call: TRBV28
j_call: TRBJ2-1

cdr3_aa: CASSLVTGELFF
v_call: TRBV11-2
j_call: TRBJ2-2

cdr3_aa: CSVESGPTYGYTF
v_call: TRBV29-1
j_call: TRBJ1-2

cdr3_aa: CASSLLPQGGGYGYTF
v_call: TRBV19
j_call: TRBJ1-2